This entry concerns a single T cell receptor beta chain. These data originate in a study of technical replicates of blood from a handful of donors. The assay was immunoSEQ multiplex PCR, and TCRdb's table has in-frame clones only and misses some. The sample holds roughly 76,000 clones, around 94% seen once. The CDR3 extends over 12 amino acids. V lost 7 bases, J lost 6 bases, and 9 bases lay in between. From germline, CDR1 is MDHEN and CDR2 SYDVKM. The chain uses TRBV28 and TRBJ2-2; D unclear. Sequenced material: T cells isolated from PBMCs. The sequence derives from a human donor in good health. The CDR3 sequence: CASMRFPGELFF. CDR3 DNA sequence: TGTGCCAGCATGCGCTTTCCCGGGGAGCTGTTTTTT.